These 8 T cell receptor beta chains were all obtained from the same sample, sequenced in a study of T cell repertoires in cytomegalovirus infection. Their antigens are not known. TCRdb re-analysed the reads in MiXCR, keeping a single row per CDR3 protein. This table has roughly 500,000 distinct CDR3 sequences, about two fifths appearing once. Here the sequenced sample was cultured PBMCs, taken from culture after CMV antigen stimulation. The receptors stem from a human donor in good health (CMV status not recorded). Some clones in this sample may be carry-over from other donors' samples.

V and J are TRBV7-8 and TRBJ2-3; no clear D gene. Germline V lookup: CDR1 SGHVS, CDR2 FQNEAQ. The V end was cut by 2 bases, the J end by 0 bases, with 15 bases between. CDR3 length: 17 residues. CDR3 nucleotide sequence: TGTGCCAGCAGCTTATTCAACAGCGTAGGTAGCACAGATACGCAGTATTTT. This translates into CASSLFNSVGSTDTQYF.

As regards this clonotype: Just one base apart from a much larger clone, this may be a read error. The chain is built from TRBV7-2 and TRBJ2-4; D gene ambiguous. CDR1 SGHTA and CDR2 FQGNSA come from the germline V gene. CDR3 size: 19 residues. Trimming stripped 2 bases from V and 5 bases from J, with 25 bases between. The CDR3 reads CASSLTLEAVPSEENIQYF. CDR3 coding DNA: TGTGCCAGCAGCTTAACTCTCGAGGCAGTCCCAAGCGAGGAAAACATTCAGTACTTC.

The rearrangement uses TRBV6-2 or TRBV6-3 and TRBJ2-1; D not resolved. Germline CDR1 reads MNHEY; CDR2 reads SVGEGT. CDR3 length: 12 amino acids. The V end lost 5 bases, the J end lost 7 bases, and 9 bases lay between the germline ends. In DNA, the CDR3 is TGTGCCAGCAGTCCCCCTTTTAATGAGCAGTTCTTC. This translates into CASSPPFNEQFF.

V gene TRBV11-2 combines with J gene TRBJ2-7, with no clear D. Germline loops: CDR1 SGHAT, CDR2 FQNNGV. The CDR3 runs to 14 residues. Trimming took 8 bases from V and 0 from J, leaving 14 bases between them. This CDR3 reads CASVVGIYSYEQYF. For the CDR3, the DNA is TGTGCCAGCGTGGTGGGGATTTACTCCTACGAGCAGTACTTC.

J is TRBJ1-2 and V is TRBV7-2; D remains ambiguous. Per germline, CDR1 SGHTA and CDR2 FQGNSA. The V end was cut by 5 bases, the J end by 8 bases, with 21 bases between. CDR3 length: 15 amino acids. CDR3 loop: CASSPDIGRKGGYTF. Here the CDR3 DNA reads TGTGCCAGCAGCCCCGACATCGGGAGAAAGGGAGGCTACACCTTC.

This clonotype has just a few counts. The DNA for the CDR3 is TGTGCCAGCAGCTCGCGCAGGGCGGGACAGCCCCAGCATTTT. Protein: CASSSRRAGQPQHF. The J gene is TRBJ1-5, the V gene TRBV7-8; TRBD1 is a possible D gene (5 bases). This CDR3 spans 14 amino acids. The V gene's germline CDR1 is SGHVS and CDR2 FQNEAQ. V was pared by 4 bases and J by 7 bases, with 14 bases between.

J is TRBJ2-7 and V is TRBV6-5; the D gene could be TRBD1 or TRBD2 (5 bases each). Per germline, CDR1 MNHEY and CDR2 SVGAGI. This CDR3 has 15 residues. V dropped 5 bases and J dropped 0 bases, with 14 bases sitting between them. The CDR3 sequence is CASSPRKGSSYEQYF. The CDR3, as DNA: TGTGCCAGCAGTCCGCGGAAGGGGAGCTCCTACGAGCAGTACTTC.

This clonotype has more than one count but fewer than ten. In nucleotides, the CDR3 is TGCAGTGCTAGTTTCGAAGATACGCAGTATTTT. Translated: CSASFEDTQYF. This sequence joins TRBV20-1 and TRBJ2-3; no reliable D call. Germline V gene data show CDR1 as DFQATT and CDR2 as SNEGSKA (reference sequence). Trimming cost V 3 bases and J 5 bases, with 6 bases left between them. There are 11 residues in the CDR3.